This TCR beta chain originates from a study of cytomegalovirus exposure and HLA in healthy donors. Study outcomes and limitations: About 150 TCR beta chains were listed as cytomegalovirus-associated.

This clone has only a few counts. The antigen is undetermined. The study ran its PCR with 60 Vbeta and 13 Jbeta primers. Produced via immunoSEQ multiplex PCR; TCRdb's table is partial and in-frame only. The sample shows 100,000 to 150,000 clones, roughly 80% of them seen only once. The CDR3 is 14 amino acids. The ends were cut back, 0 bases at V and 8 bases at J, with 9 bases in the middle. CDR1 and CDR2 from the germline V gene are SGHNT and YYREEE (reference sequence). The source is a woman aged 45-65 years in good health and CMV-seronegative. The V and J genes are TRBV5-4 and TRBJ1-6; D not certain. Sequenced input: PBMCs. As DNA, the CDR3 is TGTGCCAGCAGCTTGGCCCTGGCAGATTCACCCCTCCACTTT. Residues: CASSLALADSPLHF. The full variable domain, in which reference TRBV5-4 and TRBJ1-6 provide the parts outside the CDR3, is ETGVTQSPTHLIKTRGQQVTLRCSSQSGHNTVSWYQQALGQGPQFIFQYYREEENGRGNFPPRFSGLQFPNYSSELNVNALELDDSALYLCASSLALADSPLHFGNGTRLTVT.